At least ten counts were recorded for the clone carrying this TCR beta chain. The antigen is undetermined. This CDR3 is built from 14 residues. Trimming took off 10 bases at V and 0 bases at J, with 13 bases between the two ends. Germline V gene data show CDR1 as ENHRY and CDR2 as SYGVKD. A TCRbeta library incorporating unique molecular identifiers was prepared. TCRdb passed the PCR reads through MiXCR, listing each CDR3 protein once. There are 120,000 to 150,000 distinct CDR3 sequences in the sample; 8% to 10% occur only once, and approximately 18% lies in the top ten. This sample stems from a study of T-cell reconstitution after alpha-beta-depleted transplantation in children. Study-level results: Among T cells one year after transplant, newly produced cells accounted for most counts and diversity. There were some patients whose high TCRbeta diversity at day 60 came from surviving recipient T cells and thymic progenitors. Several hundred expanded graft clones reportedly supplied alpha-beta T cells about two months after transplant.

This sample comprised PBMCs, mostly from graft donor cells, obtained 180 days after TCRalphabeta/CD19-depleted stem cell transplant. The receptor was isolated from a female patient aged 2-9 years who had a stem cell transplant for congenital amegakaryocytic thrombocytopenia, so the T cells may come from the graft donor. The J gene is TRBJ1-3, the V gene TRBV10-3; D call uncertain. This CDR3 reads CATRTDLSGNTIYF. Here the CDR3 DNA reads TGTGCCACCAGGACGGATCTCTCTGGAAACACCATATATTTT.